Below are 7 T cell receptor beta chains sequenced from a single sample in a study of brain T cells in children with intractable seizures. Time point in this sample: blood from clinic visit 5 months post-surgery; TSC patient then seizure free. Data came from immunoSEQ multiplex PCR; TCRdb stores just in-frame clones and leaves some out. The sample contains about 340,000 clones, approximately 93% of which appear only once. The specimen comprised peripheral blood, sampled 4 to 6 months after surgery. These receptors were collected from a boy under three years old with tuberous sclerosis and intractable seizures.

The chain is built from TRBV2 and TRBJ1-5; 10 nucleotides agree with TRBD1. The CDR3 is 16 amino acids. V trimming: 7 bases; J trimming: 8 bases; junction bases outside the gene matches: 14. In germline, CDR1 is SNHLY, CDR2 FYNNEI. The CDR3 nucleotides read TGTGCCAGCACCGAAGACAGGGGGCGGTTTAGTGAGCCCCAGCATTTT. It encodes CASTEDRGRFSEPQHF. The complete variable domain, with remaining parts taken from reference TRBV2 and TRBJ1-5, reads EPEVTQTPSHQVTQMGQEVILRCVPISNHLYFYWYRQILGQKVEFLVSFYNNEISEKSEIFDDQFSVERPDGSNFTLKIRSTKLEDSAMYFCASTEDRGRFSEPQHFGDGTRLSIL.

This clone appeared a few times. Other DNA sequences from this sample encode an identical CDR3 as well. The chain links TRBV6-1 to TRBJ1-2; D is undetermined. Germline-derived CDR1 and CDR2 are MNHNS and SASEGT. The CDR3 length is 13 residues. V was cut by 3 bases and J by 4 bases, with 9 bases left in between. CDR3 sequence reads: CASSERAGYGYTF. CDR3 nucleotides: TGTGCCAGCAGTGAGAGGGCGGGCTATGGCTACACCTTC.

V usage is TRBV5-1 and J usage is TRBJ2-3; 12 bases agree with TRBD2. Germline trimming cut 0 bases from V and 4 bases from J; bases unmatched to any gene: 3. The CDR3 is made up of 16 amino acids. CDR1 SGHRS and CDR2 YFSETQ come from the germline V gene. CDR3 sequence reads: CASSLDGTSGSDTQYF. CDR3 in DNA: TGCGCCAGCAGCTTGGACGGGACTAGCGGGTCAGATACGCAGTATTTT.

The genes are TRBV28 and TRBJ2-7; 9 positions match TRBD2. In germline, CDR1 is MDHEN, CDR2 SYDVKM. This CDR3 comprises 15 residues. The trim removed 1 base at V and 3 bases at J, leaving 4 bases unmatched. The chain's CDR3 is CASSLSGLADYEQYF. The CDR3 nucleotides are TGTGCCAGCAGTTTATCGGGACTAGCTGACTACGAGCAGTACTTC.

In DNA form, the CDR3 reads TGTGCCAGCAGCTCAGAGGGGGCCGAAAAACATAGCAATCAGCCCCAGCATTTT. This sequence encodes CASSSEGAEKHSNQPQHF. V and J are TRBV9 and TRBJ1-5, with TRBD1 identical over 7 bases. V was clipped by 4 bases and J by 0 bases; unmatched bases: 13. Germline CDR1 and CDR2: SGDLS and YYNGEE. This CDR3 has 18 amino acids.

The chain joins TRBV5-1 to TRBJ1-2; possibly TRBD1 for D (5 bases). The CDR3 is 16 residues long. V lost 4 bases, J lost 2 bases, and 18 bases lay in between. Germline V gene sequence: CDR1 SGHRS, CDR2 YFSETQ. The CDR3 region is CASSRPFGGVNYGYTF. In DNA form, the CDR3 reads TGCGCCAGCAGCCGACCGTTTGGGGGGGTAAACTATGGCTACACCTTC.

This chain connects TRBV30 to TRBJ2-7, with TRBD2 matching 8 bases. Germline lookup yields CDR1 GTSNPN and CDR2 SVGIG (reference sequence). The CDR3 contains 15 residues. V shed 3 bases, J shed 3 bases, and the junction held 10 bases outside the gene matches. CDR3 amino acids: CAWRSPAGGVYEQYF. The CDR3 DNA reads as TGTGCCTGGAGAAGCCCGGCGGGAGGCGTCTACGAGCAGTACTTC.